This T cell receptor beta chain was identified in a study of radiotherapy plus CTLA-4 blockade in lung cancer. Focal radiation plus CTLA-4 blockade with ipilimumab was given to patients with chemo-refractory metastatic non-small-cell lung cancer. A note on this clone: Its antigen is undetermined.

Study outcomes and limitations: Reports identified early blood T cell clone dynamics, with interferon-beta, as the best response predictor. Radiotherapy plus ipilimumab was followed by expansion in blood of tumor-derived TCR clones.

The protocol was immunoSEQ multiplex PCR, while the TCRdb copy is restricted to in-frame clones and leaves out a portion. The sample includes approximately 33,000 clones, 60% to 80% of them seen just once. The CDR3 extends over 12 amino acids. The ends were cut back, 6 bases at V and 0 bases at J, with 3 bases in the middle. Per the germline V gene, CDR1 is SNHLY and CDR2 is FYNNEI. The chain carries TRBV2 and TRBJ1-5; D remains ambiguous. The clonotype originates from a human donor with non-small cell lung cancer who had stable disease on radiotherapy plus ipilimumab. The sequencing used peripheral blood, collected from a patient treated with radiotherapy plus ipilimumab. The CDR3 bases are TGTGCCAGCAGGAATAGCAATCAGCCCCAGCATTTT. This gives the protein CASRNSNQPQHF.